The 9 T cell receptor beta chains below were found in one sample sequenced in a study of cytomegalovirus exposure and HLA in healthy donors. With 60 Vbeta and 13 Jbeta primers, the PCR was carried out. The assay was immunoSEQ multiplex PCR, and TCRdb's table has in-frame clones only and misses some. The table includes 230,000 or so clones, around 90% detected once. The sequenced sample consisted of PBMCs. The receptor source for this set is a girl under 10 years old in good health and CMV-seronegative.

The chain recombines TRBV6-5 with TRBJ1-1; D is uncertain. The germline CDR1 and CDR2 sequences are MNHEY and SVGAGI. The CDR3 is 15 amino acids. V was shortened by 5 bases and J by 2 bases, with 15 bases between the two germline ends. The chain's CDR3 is CASSVDLEGNTEAFF. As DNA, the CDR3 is TGTGCCAGCAGTGTAGATCTAGAGGGTAACACTGAAGCTTTCTTT.

CDR3 sequence reads: CASSLTLYKTSGTDTQYF. As DNA, the CDR3 is TGTGCCAGCAGCTTAACCTTATATAAGACTAGCGGCACAGATACGCAGTATTTT. V and J are TRBV7-8 and TRBJ2-3, with 8 bases identical to TRBD2. The CDR3 has 18 amino acids. V dropped 2 bases and J dropped 1; count of bases not matched to a gene: 11. The germline V gene has CDR1 SGHVS and CDR2 FQNEAQ. The full variable domain, its missing parts supplied by reference TRBV7-8 and TRBJ2-3, is GAGVSQSPRYKVAKRGQDVALRCDPISGHVSLFWYQQALGQGPEFLTYFQNEAQLDKSGLPSDRFFAERPEGSVSTLKIQRTQQEDSAVYLCASSLTLYKTSGTDTQYFGPGTRLTVL.

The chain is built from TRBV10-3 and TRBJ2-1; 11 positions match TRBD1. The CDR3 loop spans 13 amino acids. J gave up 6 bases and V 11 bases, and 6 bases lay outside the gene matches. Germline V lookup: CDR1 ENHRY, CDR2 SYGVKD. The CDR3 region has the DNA TGTGCCGTCCGGGACAGGGGGGGCAATGAGCAGTTCTTC. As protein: CAVRDRGGNEQFF.

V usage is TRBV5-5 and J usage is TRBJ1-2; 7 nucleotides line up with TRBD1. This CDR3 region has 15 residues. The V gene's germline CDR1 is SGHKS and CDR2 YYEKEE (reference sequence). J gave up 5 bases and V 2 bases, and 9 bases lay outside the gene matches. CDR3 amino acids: CASSLAGQGEYGYTF. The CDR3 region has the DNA TGTGCCAGCAGCTTAGCCGGTCAGGGGGAATATGGCTACACCTTC.

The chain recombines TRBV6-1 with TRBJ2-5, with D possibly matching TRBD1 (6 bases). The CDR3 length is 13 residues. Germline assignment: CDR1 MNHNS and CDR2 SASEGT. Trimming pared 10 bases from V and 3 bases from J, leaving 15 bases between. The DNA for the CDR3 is TGTGCCACCCTTGCAGGGGCTGAAGAGACCCAGTACTTC. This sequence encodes CATLAGAEETQYF.

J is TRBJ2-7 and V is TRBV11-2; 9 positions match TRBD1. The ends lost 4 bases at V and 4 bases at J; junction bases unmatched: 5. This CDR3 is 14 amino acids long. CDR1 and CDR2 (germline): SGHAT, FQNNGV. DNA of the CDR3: TGTGCCAGCAGCTCGGGCGGGACAGGGTACGAGCAGTACTTC. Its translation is CASSSGGTGYEQYF.

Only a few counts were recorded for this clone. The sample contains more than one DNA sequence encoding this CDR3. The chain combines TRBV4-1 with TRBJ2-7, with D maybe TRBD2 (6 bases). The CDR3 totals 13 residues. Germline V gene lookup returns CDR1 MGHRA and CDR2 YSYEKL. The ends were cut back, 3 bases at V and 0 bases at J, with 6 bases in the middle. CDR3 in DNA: TGCGCCAGCAGCCAGGGACTCTCCTACGAGCAGTACTTC. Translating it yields CASSQGLSYEQYF.

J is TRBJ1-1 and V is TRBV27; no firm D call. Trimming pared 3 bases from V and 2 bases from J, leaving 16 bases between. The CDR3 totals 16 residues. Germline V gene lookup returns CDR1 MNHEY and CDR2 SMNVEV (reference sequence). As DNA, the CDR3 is TGTGCCAGCAGTTTTCGAGGAGTACCGATCAACACTGAAGCTTTCTTT. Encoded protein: CASSFRGVPINTEAFF.

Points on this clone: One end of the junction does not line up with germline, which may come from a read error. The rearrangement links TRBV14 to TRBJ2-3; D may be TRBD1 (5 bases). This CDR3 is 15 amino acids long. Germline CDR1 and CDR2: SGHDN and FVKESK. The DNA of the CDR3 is TGTGCCAGCGGCCAACTGACAGTGGGCACAGATACGCAGTATTTT. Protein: CASGQLTVGTDTQYF.